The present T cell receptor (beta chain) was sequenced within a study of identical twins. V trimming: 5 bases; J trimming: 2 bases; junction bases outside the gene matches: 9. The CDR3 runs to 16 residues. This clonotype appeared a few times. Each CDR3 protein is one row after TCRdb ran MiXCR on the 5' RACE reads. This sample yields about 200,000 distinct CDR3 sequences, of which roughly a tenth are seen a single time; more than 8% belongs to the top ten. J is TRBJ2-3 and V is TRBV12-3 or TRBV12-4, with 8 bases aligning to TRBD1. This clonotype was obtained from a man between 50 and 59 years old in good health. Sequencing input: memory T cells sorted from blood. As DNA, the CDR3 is TGTGCCAGCAGTCGGTCCGGCAGGGGGCTCACAGATACGCAGTATTTT. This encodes CASSRSGRGLTDTQYF.